The 29 T cell receptor beta chains below all came from one sample that was sequenced in a study of OX40 agonist ivuxolimab in advanced cancers. Libraries were prepared by immunoSEQ multiplex PCR; TCRdb keeps only in-frame clonotypes and omits some of them. The data contain about 61,000 clones, about 92% of them singletons. Specimen: CD4+ or CD8+ T cells sorted from blood, collected in a trial of the OX40 agonist ivuxolimab. The receptors originated from an adult with an advanced solid tumor such as melanoma, head and neck, liver or kidney cancer.

The V gene is TRBV27, the J gene TRBJ2-1; D call uncertain. V lost 2 bases, J lost 2 bases, and 19 bases lay in between. Looked up from germline, CDR1 is MNHEY and CDR2 is SMNVEV (reference sequence). The CDR3 extends over 18 amino acids. The CDR3 region has the DNA TGTGCCAGCAGTTTAACCCCGCCGGACCGAGGCCCCTACAATGAGCAGTTCTTC. Protein product: CASSLTPPDRGPYNEQFF.

The rearrangement uses TRBV28 and TRBJ1-1, with D possibly being TRBD1 (6 bases). V lost 6 bases and J lost 3, with 17 bases in between. This CDR3 is 15 amino acids long. From germline, CDR1 is MDHEN and CDR2 SYDVKM. The CDR3 DNA sequence: TGTGCCAGCAGGGCTTTTCGGGGGCGAGACACTGAAGCTTTCTTT. Protein sequence: CASRAFRGRDTEAFF.

This chain uses TRBV28 with TRBJ1-2, with D possibly being TRBD1 (5 bases). The germline V gene encodes CDR1 MDHEN and CDR2 SYDVKM. The V gene lost 3 bases and the J gene lost 4 bases, with 15 bases spanning the gap. This CDR3 spans 15 amino acids. CDR3 residues: CASSFQTGDFYGYTF. The CDR3 DNA sequence: TGTGCCAGCAGTTTTCAGACGGGGGATTTCTATGGCTACACCTTC.

The chain links TRBV19 to TRBJ1-5; no firm D call. Trimming removed 6 bases from V and 3 bases from J, with 15 bases in between. The CDR3 runs 15 residues. CDR1 LNHDA and CDR2 SQIVND come from the germline V gene (reference sequence). CDR3 nucleotide sequence: TGTGCCAGTAGGACTGACGGGTTATACAATCAGCCCCAGCATTTT. It codes for CASRTDGLYNQPQHF.

The chain carries TRBV2 and TRBJ2-3, with unresolved D. The CDR3 runs to 15 residues. CDR1 and CDR2 from the germline V gene are SNHLY and FYNNEI. V lost 3 bases and J lost 2, with 12 bases in between. The CDR3 nucleotides read TGTGCCAGCAGTGAGCGGCTATCCTTCACAGATACGCAGTATTTT. Translated: CASSERLSFTDTQYF. The entire variable domain, with the rest obtained from reference TRBV2 and TRBJ2-3, is as follows: EPEVTQTPSHQVTQMGQEVILRCVPISNHLYFYWYRQILGQKVEFLVSFYNNEISEKSEIFDDQFSVERPDGSNFTLKIRSTKLEDSAMYFCASSERLSFTDTQYFGPGTRLTVL.

V usage is TRBV27 and J usage is TRBJ1-1; the D is unclear. This CDR3 region has 13 residues. Germline lookup yields CDR1 MNHEY and CDR2 SMNVEV (reference sequence). V dropped 2 bases and J dropped 4 bases, with 8 bases sitting between them. CDR3 sequence: CASSLEESTEAFF. CDR3 sequence (DNA): TGTGCCAGCAGTTTAGAGGAGAGCACTGAAGCTTTCTTT.

This rearrangement joins TRBV30 to TRBJ1-5; 8 bases align to TRBD1. V lost 7 bases and J lost 7; bases outside the gene matches: 6. The CDR3 loop spans 12 amino acids. Germline V gene data show CDR1 as GTSNPN and CDR2 as SVGIG (reference sequence). The CDR3 reads CASGQGGQPQHF. Written as DNA, the CDR3 is TGTGCCTCTGGACAGGGTGGGCAGCCCCAGCATTTT.

The chain recombines TRBV15 with TRBJ1-3; D remains ambiguous. Trimming took 3 bases from V and 4 from J, leaving 10 bases between them. The CDR3 is 14 amino acids. Per germline, CDR1 LNHNV and CDR2 YYDKDF (reference sequence). CDR3 sequence reads: CATSSPNRGNTIYF. CDR3 in DNA: TGTGCCACCAGCAGCCCTAACCGGGGAAACACCATATATTTT.

The rearrangement links TRBV7-8 to TRBJ2-3; D remains unclear. Germline CDR1 is SGHVS and CDR2 is FQNEAQ. The CDR3 runs to 11 residues. V lost 5 bases, J lost 2 bases, and 2 bases lay in between. The CDR3: CASSLTDTQYF. The CDR3 DNA is TGTGCCAGCAGCCTCACAGATACGCAGTATTTT.

This chain links TRBV18 with TRBJ1-4; D is undetermined. Germline V gives CDR1 KGHSH, CDR2 LQKENI. This CDR3 contains 12 residues. Trimming left V 3 bases short and J 8 bases short, with 7 bases between. The CDR3 sequence: CASSPAGEKLFF. CDR3 in DNA: TGTGCCAGCTCACCGGCTGGCGAAAAACTGTTTTTT.

The J gene is TRBJ1-1, the V gene TRBV10-3; the match to TRBD1 covers 7 bases. Trimming took 7 bases from V and 1 from J; bases not matched to a gene: 9. The CDR3 totals 15 residues. CDR1 and CDR2 from the germline V gene are ENHRY and SYGVKD. DNA of the CDR3: TGTGCCATCAATAACAGGGGCGTGGAGAACACTGAAGCTTTCTTT. Encoded protein: CAINNRGVENTEAFF.

The chain couples TRBV5-6 to TRBJ2-3; D is unresolved. V was trimmed by 4 bases and J by 1 base, leaving 10 bases between them. This CDR3 region has 14 residues. Germline lookup yields CDR1 SGHDT and CDR2 YYEEEE. The DNA for the CDR3 is TGTGCCAGCAGCGAGACCATGGGCACAGATACGCAGTATTTT. It translates to CASSETMGTDTQYF.

The chain is built from TRBV15 and TRBJ2-1; D gene unclear. The CDR3 totals 14 residues. V was cut by 3 bases and J by 6 bases, with 12 bases left in between. CDR1 LNHNV and CDR2 YYDKDF come from the germline V gene (reference sequence). DNA for the CDR3: TGTGCCACCAGCAGTTTCGTATCCGGCAATGAGCAGTTCTTC. This sequence encodes CATSSFVSGNEQFF.

The gene calls are TRBV6-6 and TRBJ2-1; 7 bases line up with TRBD2. Trimming at V came to 8 bases and at J to 9 bases, leaving 16 bases not matched to a gene. The CDR3 loop spans 15 amino acids. Germline CDR1 is MNHNY and CDR2 is SVGAGI (reference sequence). CDR3 DNA sequence: TGTGCCAGCTGCGAGACCAGGGAGGGGTCTAGTGAGCAGTTCTTC. It is translated as CASCETREGSSEQFF.

This chain links TRBV20-1 with TRBJ2-7, with D uncertain. The V end lost 0 bases, the J end lost 5 bases, and 5 bases lay between the germline ends. Germline V gene lookup returns CDR1 DFQATT and CDR2 SNEGSKA (reference sequence). The CDR3 spans 11 residues. CDR3 amino acids: CSAREVNEQYF. The CDR3 DNA is TGCAGTGCTAGAGAGGTGAACGAGCAGTACTTC.

Notes on this clone: The same CDR3 arises from other DNA sequences in this sample as well. The J gene is TRBJ2-3, the V gene TRBV7-9; D not resolved. The CDR3 spans 12 residues. The ends were cut back, 5 bases at V and 3 bases at J, with 6 bases in the middle. Germline lookup yields CDR1 SEHNR and CDR2 FQNEAQ (reference sequence). CDR3 region: CASSLGTDTQYF. The CDR3 nucleotides read TGTGCCAGCAGCCTAGGGACAGATACGCAGTATTTT.

This clone occurred a few times. The gene calls are TRBV9 and TRBJ1-3; D call uncertain. V shed 4 bases and J shed 0 bases, with 2 bases lying between them. In germline, CDR1 is SGDLS, CDR2 YYNGEE. The CDR3 length is 12 residues. Here the CDR3 reads CASSLSGNTIYF. The CDR3 bases are TGTGCCAGCAGCCTCTCTGGAAACACCATATATTTT.

This clone has only a few counts. The same CDR3 is also encoded by other DNA sequences in this sample. The chain recombines TRBV27 with TRBJ2-5; no clear D. Trimming took off 2 bases at V and 5 bases at J, with 3 bases between the two ends. CDR1 and CDR2 from the germline V gene are MNHEY and SMNVEV (reference sequence). The CDR3 length is 11 residues. CDR3 in amino acids: CASSLGETQYF. The CDR3 region has the DNA TGTGCCAGCAGTTTAGGGGAGACCCAGTACTTC.

The chain carries TRBV6-6 and TRBJ2-5; D is unresolved. Germline CDR1 is MNHNY and CDR2 is SVGAGI (reference sequence). Between the trimmed V and J ends, which lost 7 bases and 5 bases, there was a span of 14 bases. The CDR3 runs to 13 residues. The CDR3 sequence: CASTMAAEETQYF. Here the CDR3 DNA reads TGTGCCAGCACTATGGCCGCCGAGGAGACCCAGTACTTC.

The chain has TRBV9 and TRBJ2-1, with TRBD2 matching 15 bases. CDR1 SGDLS and CDR2 YYNGEE come from the germline V gene. This CDR3 comprises 17 residues. With V trimmed by 4 bases and J by 6 bases, 8 bases remained unmatched. CDR3 residues: CASSPRGTSGRSNEQFF. The CDR3 bases are TGTGCCAGCAGCCCGAGGGGGACTAGCGGGAGGAGCAATGAGCAGTTCTTC.

The chain combines TRBV30 with TRBJ2-5, with 9 positions matching TRBD1. Germline CDR1 reads GTSNPN; CDR2 reads SVGIG (reference sequence). Losses at the gene ends were 1 base for V and 5 bases for J; bases not matched to a gene: 8. There are 15 residues in the CDR3. The CDR3 here is CAWSGGTGYVETQYF. CDR3 bases: TGTGCCTGGAGTGGGGGGACAGGGTATGTGGAGACCCAGTACTTC.

The rearrangement links TRBV4-1 to TRBJ1-3; D is undetermined. V shed 0 bases and J shed 0 bases, with 6 bases lying between them. Per germline, CDR1 MGHRA and CDR2 YSYEKL. This CDR3 has 15 amino acids. The CDR3 DNA reads as TGCGCCAGCAGCCAAGAAGACCTCTCTGGAAACACCATATATTTT. Translation: CASSQEDLSGNTIYF.

The J gene is TRBJ2-3, the V gene TRBV7-3; no reliable D call. The length of the CDR3 is 12 residues. The V end lost 3 bases, the J end lost 6 bases, and 7 bases lay between the germline ends. Germline V gene sequence: CDR1 SGHTA, CDR2 FQGTGA. The CDR3 sequence: CASSLVGDTQYF. The CDR3 nucleotides are TGTGCCAGCAGCTTGGTCGGGGATACGCAGTATTTT.

This chain connects TRBV5-4 to TRBJ2-1; D is undetermined. Per germline, CDR1 SGHNT and CDR2 YYREEE (reference sequence). This CDR3 is built from 12 residues. Trimming took off 0 bases at V and 6 bases at J, with 4 bases between the two ends. CDR3 coding DNA: TGTGCCAGCAGCTTGGGCCTCAATGAGCAGTTCTTC. As protein: CASSLGLNEQFF.

The gene calls are TRBV9 and TRBJ1-3, with 7 bases that match TRBD1. The V and J ends lost 3 bases and 0 bases, in that order; junction bases with no gene match: 9. The germline CDR1 and CDR2 sequences are SGDLS and YYNGEE. CDR3 length equals 17 residues. The CDR3 is CASSGLRTGRSGNTIYF. DNA for the CDR3: TGTGCCAGCAGCGGCCTTCGGACAGGACGCTCTGGAAACACCATATATTTT.

The V and J genes are TRBV6-1 and TRBJ2-1; TRBD2 agrees at 7 bases. This CDR3 spans 13 amino acids. V lost 8 bases and J lost 8; bases outside the gene matches: 9. Germline V gives CDR1 MNHNS, CDR2 SASEGT. The DNA of the CDR3 is TGTGCCAGCGGTACTAGCGTCGTCGATGAGCAGTTCTTC. Translating it yields CASGTSVVDEQFF.

The chain joins TRBV6-5 to TRBJ2-3, with D perhaps TRBD1 or TRBD2 (6 bases each). The CDR3 totals 15 residues. The V and J ends lost 8 bases and 3 bases respectively, with 18 bases between them. Germline V lookup: CDR1 MNHEY, CDR2 SVGAGI. The CDR3, as DNA: TGTGCCAGCCGTCCATACGGGGGCGGAACAGATACGCAGTATTTT. This sequence encodes CASRPYGGGTDTQYF.

The chain has TRBV4-1 and TRBJ2-2, with 8 bases aligning to TRBD2. After removal of 0 bases from V and 5 bases from J, the junction contained 5 bases not matched to a gene. This CDR3 is 16 amino acids long. CDR1 MGHRA and CDR2 YSYEKL come from the germline V gene. CDR3 in amino acids: CASSQEDTGGTGELFF. The CDR3, as DNA: TGCGCCAGCAGCCAAGAGGATACGGGAGGGACCGGGGAGCTGTTTTTT.

The rearrangement uses TRBV27 and TRBJ2-2; 11 bases are shared with TRBD1. From germline, CDR1 is MNHEY and CDR2 SMNVEV (reference sequence). Trimming cost V 2 bases and J 4 bases; bases outside gene matches: 0. There are 15 residues in the CDR3. CDR3: CASSLGTGGTGELFF. The CDR3 DNA reads TGTGCCAGCAGTTTAGGGACAGGGGGCACCGGGGAGCTGTTTTTT.